Listed below are T cell receptor beta chains from one sample, sequenced in a study of T cell therapy after organ transplantation. Profiled with immunoSEQ multiplex PCR; TCRdb holds only in-frame clones, not every one. Of 45,000 to 60,000 clones in the sample, approximately 94% were seen once. No antigens are known for them. Sequencing was performed on CD8+ T cells from blood, taken before autologous CMV-specific T cell therapy. All receptors derive from a human patient who had received a solid organ transplant and had CMV disease. Both conserved end residues are part of each CDR3. A D gene is named only where the DNA matches it firmly. Some rows have no size entry. The others give once, few or many, or a class for an expanded clone.

V	D	J	size	CDR3	DNA
TRBV29-1	TRBD1	TRBJ1-1	NA	CSVDPRTGLNTEAFF	TGCAGCGTTGACCCCCGGACAGGATTGAACACTGAAGCTTTCTTT
TRBV11-2	NA	TRBJ1-2	NA	CASSRPTGVDYGYTF	TGTGCCAGCAGCCGACCCACGGGGGTAGACTATGGCTACACCTTC
TRBV7-9	TRBD1	TRBJ1-5	NA	CASGGQEDQPQHF	TGTGCCAGTGGTGGACAGGAAGATCAGCCCCAGCATTTT
TRBV30	NA	TRBJ2-2	once	CAWMRTGELFF	TGTGCCTGGATGAGGACAGGGGAGCTGTTTTTT
TRBV2	TRBD2	TRBJ2-7	NA	CASSDGLAHGDEQYF	TGTGCCAGCAGCGACGGACTAGCTCATGGGGACGAGCAGTACTTC
TRBV27	NA	TRBJ2-7	NA	CASSPSPGVHEQYF	TGTGCCAGCAGCCCCTCTCCGGGGGTCCACGAGCAGTACTTC
TRBV6-5	TRBD1	TRBJ2-7	NA	CASSYGQVDEQYF	TGTGCCAGCAGTTACGGACAGGTCGATGAGCAGTACTTC
TRBV27	NA	TRBJ2-1	NA	CASSLSGGVLREQFF	TGTGCCAGCAGTTTATCGGGGGGAGTCCTAAGGGAGCAGTTCTTC
TRBV29-1	NA	TRBJ1-3	NA	CSGLVSGNTIYF	TGCAGCGGCCTAGTCTCTGGAAACACCATATATTTT
TRBV7-9	NA	TRBJ1-2	once	CASSPSDTTGGYTF	TGTGCCAGCAGCCCGTCGGACACTACAGGTGGCTACACCTTC
TRBV27	NA	TRBJ1-2	NA	CASSVVGSYGYTF	TGTGCCAGCAGTGTAGTAGGTTCCTATGGCTACACCTTC
TRBV13	TRBD1	TRBJ1-3	NA	CASSLGTGGFGNTIYF	TGTGCCAGCAGCTTAGGGACAGGGGGATTTGGAAACACCATATATTTT
TRBV9	NA	TRBJ2-3	once	CASSVGIAVTDTQYF	TGTGCCAGCAGCGTAGGGATAGCGGTCACAGATACGCAGTATTTT
TRBV14	TRBD2	TRBJ2-7	NA	CASSRWGLNYEQYF	TGTGCCAGCAGCCGTTGGGGACTAAACTACGAGCAGTACTTC
TRBV11-2	NA	TRBJ2-3	NA	CASSDSRDTQYF	TGTGCCAGCAGCGATAGCCGAGATACGCAGTATTTT
TRBV6-4	NA	TRBJ2-3	once	CASSDSGASDTQYF	TGTGCCAGCAGTGACTCGGGGGCTTCAGATACGCAGTATTTT
TRBV7-2	TRBD1	TRBJ2-2	NA	CASSFQGAVETGELFF	TGTGCCAGCAGCTTCCAGGGGGCCGTGGAAACCGGGGAGCTGTTTTTT
TRBV6-5	NA	TRBJ2-5	NA	CASSQGLQETQYF	TGTGCCAGCAGCCAAGGCCTCCAAGAGACCCAGTACTTC
TRBV12-5	NA	TRBJ2-4	NA	CASGLTPGPRAPKNIQYF	TGTGCTAGTGGTTTGACCCCGGGGCCCCGGGCCCCCAAAAACATTCAGTACTTC
TRBV7-9	NA	TRBJ2-3	NA	CASSLAESTDTQYF	TGTGCCAGCAGCTTAGCTGAAAGCACAGATACGCAGTATTTT
TRBV2	TRBD2	TRBJ2-7	once	CASSPPSGTYSYEQYF	TGTGCCAGCAGTCCACCTAGCGGGACGTACTCCTACGAGCAGTACTTC